These 12 T cell receptor beta chains were all obtained from the same sample, sequenced in a study of T cells in Graves' hyperthyroidism and ophthalmopathy. RNA transcripts gave rise to amplified TCR beta CDR3 regions. TCR CDR3 underwent first-round RT-PCR with the HTBI primer set. Via MiXCR, TCRdb re-called the multiplex PCR reads, giving one row per CDR3 protein. Among under 250,000 distinct CDR3 sequences listed, around 26% were seen once. Sample: blood. All receptors come from a woman aged 40 to 50 with Graves' ophthalmopathy.

This clonotype was seen ten or more times. The chain joins TRBV29-1 to TRBJ2-5; TRBD1 aligns across 7 bases. Germline V CDR1 and CDR2: SQVTM, ANQGSEA. The CDR3 has 14 residues. V trimming: 6 bases; J trimming: 2 bases; junction bases outside the gene matches: 9. The DNA of the CDR3 is TGCAGCGTAGGACGTCTGGGACAGCAAGAGACCCAGTACTTC. Translating it yields CSVGRLGQQETQYF. The whole variable domain, remainder taken from reference TRBV29-1 and TRBJ2-5, is SAVISQKPSRDICQRGTSLTIQCQVDSQVTMMFWYRQQPGQSLTLIATANQGSEATYESGFVIDKFPISRPNLTFSTLTVSNMSPEDSSIYLCSVGRLGQQETQYFGPGTRLLVL.

This clonotype was seen repeatedly, ten times or more. The V call is TRBV12-3 or TRBV12-4, the J call TRBJ1-1; D ambiguous. This CDR3 is built from 15 residues. Between the trimmed V and J ends, which lost 3 bases and 0 bases, there was a span of 11 bases. CDR3 region: CASSFAGSLNTEAFF. CDR3 in DNA: TGTGCCAGCAGTTTCGCCGGGAGTCTGAACACTGAAGCTTTCTTT.

The chain employs TRBV6-1 and TRBJ1-2; 7 bases agree with TRBD1. Germline V lookup: CDR1 MNHNS, CDR2 SASEGT. The V gene end was trimmed by 6 bases and the J gene end by 4 bases; junction bases not matched to a gene: 8. This CDR3 is 14 amino acids long. The CDR3 reads CASRGGQAFYGYTF. CDR3 DNA: TGTGCCAGCAGGGGCGGACAGGCCTTCTATGGCTACACCTTC.

This clonotype was seen repeatedly, ten times or more. This chain joins TRBV6-5 and TRBJ2-5, with TRBD2 matching 10 bases. The CDR3 is 19 residues long. V shed 2 bases and J 3 bases; nucleotides not matched to a gene: 15. The germline V gene has CDR1 MNHEY and CDR2 SVGAGI. CDR3: CASSYRKYILAGEKETQYF. The CDR3 nucleotides read TGTGCCAGCAGTTACCGAAAATACATTCTAGCGGGAGAAAAAGAGACCCAGTACTTC.

There are many counts of this clonotype. V and J are TRBV6-1 and TRBJ1-5, with TRBD1 identical over 9 bases. Germline-derived CDR1 and CDR2 are MNHNS and SASEGT. The CDR3 is made up of 14 amino acids. V dropped 6 bases and J dropped 5; count of bases not matched to a gene: 5. CDR3 bases: TGTGCCAGCAGACCACAGGGGGCGCATCAGCCCCAGCATTTT. Translating gives CASRPQGAHQPQHF.

In its sample, this clonotype was seen many times. V and J are TRBV20-1 and TRBJ1-5; no definite D call. V was shortened by 5 bases and J by 3 bases, with 8 bases between the two germline ends. The germline V gene has CDR1 DFQATT and CDR2 SNEGSKA (reference sequence). The CDR3 runs 12 residues. The CDR3 DNA sequence: TGCAGTGCTGGACCGAACAATCAGCCCCAGCATTTT. Its protein product is CSAGPNNQPQHF.

The gene calls are TRBV29-1 and TRBJ1-1; no clear D. The V gene lost 4 bases and the J gene lost 2 bases, with 8 bases spanning the gap. Germline values: CDR1 SQVTM, CDR2 ANQGSEA. The CDR3 contains 12 residues. This chain's CDR3 is CSVVADNTEAFF. CDR3 sequence (DNA): TGCAGCGTTGTTGCCGACAACACTGAAGCTTTCTTT.

This rearrangement joins TRBV7-2 to TRBJ1-1; TRBD1 is a possible D gene (6 bases). The V end lost 1 base, the J end lost 7 bases, and 16 bases lay between the germline ends. Looked up from germline, CDR1 is SGHTA and CDR2 is FQGNSA. CDR3 length: 15 residues. The CDR3, as DNA: TGTGCCAGCAGCTTAGGTCCCGGGACACAGAATGAAGCTTTCTTT. Translation gives CASSLGPGTQNEAFF.

In its sample, this clonotype was seen many times. With a much larger clone just one base away, this may be a read error. The chain is built from TRBV28 and TRBJ2-5; D is unresolved. CDR3 size: 13 residues. V shed 6 bases and J shed 5 bases, with 13 bases lying between them. CDR1 is MDHEN and CDR2 is SYDVKM in the germline V gene. CDR3 residues: CASRLTPRETQYF. The CDR3 bases are TGTGCCAGCAGGTTGACTCCACGGGAGACCCAGTACTTC.

The chain joins TRBV28 to TRBJ1-6, with D tentatively TRBD1 (6 bases). Germline-derived CDR1 and CDR2 are MDHEN and SYDVKM. CDR3 length: 14 amino acids. Between the trimmed V and J ends, which lost 3 bases and 7 bases, there was a span of 10 bases. CDR3 in amino acids: CASSLWGRNSPLHF. CDR3 nucleotides: TGTGCCAGCAGTTTGTGGGGGCGAAATTCACCCCTCCACTTT.

This clonotype was observed many times. The chain joins TRBV28 to TRBJ2-7; 12 nucleotides line up with TRBD2. The CDR3 sequence is 20 residues long. Trimming cost V 5 bases and J 2 bases; bases outside gene matches: 19. Germline-derived CDR1 and CDR2 are MDHEN and SYDVKM. This CDR3 is CASSPTLTSGRWGFAYEQYF. The CDR3 nucleotides read TGTGCCAGCAGTCCAACTCTGACTAGCGGGAGATGGGGATTCGCCTACGAGCAGTACTTC. The full variable domain, its missing parts supplied by reference TRBV28 and TRBJ2-7, is DVKVTQSSRYLVKRTGEKVFLECVQDMDHENMFWYRQDPGLGLRLIYFSYDVKMKEKGDIPEGYSVSREKKERFSLILESASTNQTSMYLCASSPTLTSGRWGFAYEQYFGPGTRLTVT.

V is TRBV7-2 and J is TRBJ1-1; D is ambiguous. Germline CDR1 and CDR2: SGHTA and FQGNSA. Trimming shortened V by 3 bases and J by 4 bases, and 12 bases separated the two germline ends. The CDR3 covers 14 residues. The CDR3 spells CASSFTWVRTEAFF. Written as DNA, the CDR3 is TGTGCCAGCAGCTTCACCTGGGTTCGCACTGAAGCTTTCTTT.